The source of this T cell receptor (beta chain) is a study of blood T cell repertoires in COVID-19. Study-level background: Donors in the United States, Italy and Spain gave samples during acute or convalescent COVID-19. T cells, B-cell-depleted T cells, or PBMCs provided the cDNA or gDNA that served as material.

The authors' processing: By means of reference gene primer amplification, nucleated cell counts were estimated. TCRdb's copy holds only in-frame clones and misses some; the assay was immunoSEQ multiplex PCR. For V, J and clone size, that table is used; D and trimming come from the DNA. This sample has around 200,000 clones, with about 90% found just once. CDR1 and CDR2 from the germline V gene are LGHNT and FRNRAP. This CDR3 contains 16 residues. Germline trimming cut 0 bases from V and 5 bases from J; bases unmatched to any gene: 9. Input material: peripheral blood. This sequence originates from a man in his fifties or sixties with acute or convalescent COVID-19. The rearrangement joins TRBV12-5 to TRBJ2-7; 8 bases match TRBD2. In DNA, the CDR3 is TGTGCTAGTGGTTTGGTAGGGGGTTGGCGGGAGGACGAGCAGTACTTC. Amino acids: CASGLVGGWREDEQYF.